This T cell receptor (beta chain) appears in the sequencing data of a study of T cell changes during pregnancy in multiple sclerosis (dated by TCRdb to between 2019 and 2020). Background on the whole study: The study looked at changes in the T cell repertoire across pregnancy in women with multiple sclerosis.

Counted from cysteine to phenylalanine, this CDR3 has 13 amino acids. Of all the DNA, just the CDR3 is kept, 39 bases in frame from base 1. V sheds 4 bases and J sheds 6 bases, leaving 13 bases between their ends. CDR1 and CDR2, per the germline V gene, are SNHLY and FYNNEI. Points on this clone: Its antigen remains unidentified. No much larger clone is present one base from it, and per-base qualities are unavailable.

Library creation used the immunoSEQ multiplex PCR assay. The source is immuneACCESS, and TCRdb retained only in-frame sequences with V and J called. Part of the clones is not carried over; for the studies checked, unresolved V genes explain less than half of this, and the remainder is unexplained. In this sample the table shows 38,000 or so clones, about 94% of which occur a single time. About 0.4% of the sample is in the top ten clones. The sample was CD4+ T cells from peripheral blood mononuclear cells, taken in the second trimester of pregnancy. This clonotype originated in a female donor with multiple sclerosis, enrolled in a pregnancy study. This sequence uses TRBV2 and TRBJ2-7; TRBD1 is a weak D gene call, 5 bases matching. For the CDR3, the sequence is CASSVSGNVEQYF. The DNA reads as follows: TGTGCCAGCAGTGTATCAGGGAACGTCGAGCAGTACTTC.